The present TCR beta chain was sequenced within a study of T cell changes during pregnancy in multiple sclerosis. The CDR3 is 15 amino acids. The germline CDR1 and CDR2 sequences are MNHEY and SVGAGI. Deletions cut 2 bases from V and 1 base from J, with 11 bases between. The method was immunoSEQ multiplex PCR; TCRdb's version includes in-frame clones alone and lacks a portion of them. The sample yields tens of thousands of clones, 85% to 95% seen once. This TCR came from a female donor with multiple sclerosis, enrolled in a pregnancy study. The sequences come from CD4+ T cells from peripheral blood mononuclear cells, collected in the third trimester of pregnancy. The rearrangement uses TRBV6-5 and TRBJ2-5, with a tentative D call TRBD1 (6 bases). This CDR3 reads CASSYGQNSQETQYF. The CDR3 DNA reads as TGTGCCAGCAGTTACGGACAGAACTCCCAAGAGACCCAGTACTTC.